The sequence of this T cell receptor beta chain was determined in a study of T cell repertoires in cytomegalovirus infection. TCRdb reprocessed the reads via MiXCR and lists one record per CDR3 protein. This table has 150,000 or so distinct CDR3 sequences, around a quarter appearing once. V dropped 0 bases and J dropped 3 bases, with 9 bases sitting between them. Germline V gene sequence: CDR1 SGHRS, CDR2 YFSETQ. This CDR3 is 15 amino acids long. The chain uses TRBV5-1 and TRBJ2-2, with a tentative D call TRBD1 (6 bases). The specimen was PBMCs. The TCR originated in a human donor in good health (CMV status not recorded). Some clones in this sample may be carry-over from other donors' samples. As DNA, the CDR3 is TGCGCCAGCAGCTTGGACTCAGGGGACACCGGGGAGCTGTTTTTT. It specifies CASSLDSGDTGELFF.